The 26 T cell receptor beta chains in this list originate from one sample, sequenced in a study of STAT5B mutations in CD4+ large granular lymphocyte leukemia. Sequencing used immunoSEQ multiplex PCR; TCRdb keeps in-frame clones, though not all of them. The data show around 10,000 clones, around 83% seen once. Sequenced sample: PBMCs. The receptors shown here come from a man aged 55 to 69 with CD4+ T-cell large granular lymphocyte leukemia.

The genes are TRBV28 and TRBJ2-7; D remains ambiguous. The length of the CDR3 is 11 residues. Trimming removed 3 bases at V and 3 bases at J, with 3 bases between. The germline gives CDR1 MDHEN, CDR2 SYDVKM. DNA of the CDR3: TGTGCCAGCAGTTTGCGCTACGAGCAGTACTTC. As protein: CASSLRYEQYF.

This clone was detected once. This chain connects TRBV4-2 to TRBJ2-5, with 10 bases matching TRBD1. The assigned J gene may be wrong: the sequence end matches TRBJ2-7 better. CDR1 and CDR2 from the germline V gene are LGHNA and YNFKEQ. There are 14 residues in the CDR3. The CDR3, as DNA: TGTGCCAGCAGCAAAGGACAGGGGGATGGCGAGCAGTACTTC. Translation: CASSKGQGDGEQYF.

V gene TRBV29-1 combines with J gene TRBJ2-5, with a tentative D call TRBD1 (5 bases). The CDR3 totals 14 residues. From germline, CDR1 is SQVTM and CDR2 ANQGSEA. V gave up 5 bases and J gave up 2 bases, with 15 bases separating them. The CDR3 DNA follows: TGCAGCGTTTCCCTGACAGCGAGTCAAGAGACCCAGTACTTC. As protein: CSVSLTASQETQYF. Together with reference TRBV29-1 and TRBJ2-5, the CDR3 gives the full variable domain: SAVISQKPSRDICQRGTSLTIQCQVDSQVTMMFWYRQQPGQSLTLIATANQGSEATYESGFVIDKFPISRPNLTFSTLTVSNMSPEDSSIYLCSVSLTASQETQYFGPGTRLLVL.

The CDR3 here is CASSLEKHRGYTF. CDR3 sequence (DNA): TGTGCCAGCAGTTTAGAGAAGCATCGGGGCTACACCTTC. V is TRBV27 and J is TRBJ1-2; D remains unclear. V gave up 2 bases and J gave up 8 bases, with 12 bases separating them. This CDR3 spans 13 amino acids. CDR1 is MNHEY and CDR2 is SMNVEV in the germline V gene (reference sequence).

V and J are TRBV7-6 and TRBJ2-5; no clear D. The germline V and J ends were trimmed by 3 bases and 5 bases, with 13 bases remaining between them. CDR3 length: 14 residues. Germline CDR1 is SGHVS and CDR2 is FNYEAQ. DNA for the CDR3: TGTGCCAGCAGCTTTTTGGGGATTGGGGAGACCCAGTACTTC. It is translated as CASSFLGIGETQYF.

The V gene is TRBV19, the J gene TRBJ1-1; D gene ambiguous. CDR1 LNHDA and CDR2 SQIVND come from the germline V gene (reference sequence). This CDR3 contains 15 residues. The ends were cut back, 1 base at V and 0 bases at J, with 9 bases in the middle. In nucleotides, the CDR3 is TGTGCCAGTAGTATAGGTGTCGGGGTGAACACTGAAGCTTTCTTT. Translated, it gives CASSIGVGVNTEAFF.

The CDR3 loop is CASSPRRDSPAKNIQYF. CDR3 coding DNA: TGTGCCAGCTCACCCCGACGGGACAGCCCCGCCAAAAACATTCAGTACTTC. V and J are TRBV18 and TRBJ2-4; 7 positions match TRBD1. The CDR3 extends over 17 amino acids. The trim removed 3 bases at V and 1 base at J, leaving 9 bases unmatched. CDR1 and CDR2 (germline): KGHSH, LQKENI.

Written as DNA, the CDR3 is TGTGCCAGCAGTTTCTTAACAGGGGGCCGGGTCGGCACTGAAGCTTTCTTT. This translates into CASSFLTGGRVGTEAFF. The chain carries TRBV28 and TRBJ1-1, with 9 bases aligning to TRBD1. V lost 3 bases to trimming and J lost 4 bases; unmatched junction nucleotides: 12. The CDR3 totals 17 residues. Looked up from germline, CDR1 is MDHEN and CDR2 is SYDVKM. Supplemented by reference TRBV28 and TRBJ1-1, the full variable domain reads DVKVTQSSRYLVKRTGEKVFLECVQDMDHENMFWYRQDPGLGLRLIYFSYDVKMKEKGDIPEGYSVSREKKERFSLILESASTNQTSMYLCASSFLTGGRVGTEAFFGQGTRLTVV.

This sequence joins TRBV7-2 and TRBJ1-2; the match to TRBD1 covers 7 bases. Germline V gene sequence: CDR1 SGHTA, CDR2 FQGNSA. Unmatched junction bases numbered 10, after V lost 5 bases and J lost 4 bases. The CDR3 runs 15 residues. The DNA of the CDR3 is TGTGCCAGCAGCAATGGACAGGTTATTACCTATGGCTACACCTTC. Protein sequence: CASSNGQVITYGYTF. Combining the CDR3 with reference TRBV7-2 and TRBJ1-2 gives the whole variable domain GAGVSQSPSNKVTEKGKDVELRCDPISGHTALYWYRQSLGQGLEFLIYFQGNSAPDKSGLPSDRFSAERTGGSVSTLTIQRTQQEDSAVYLCASSNGQVITYGYTFGSGTRLTVV.

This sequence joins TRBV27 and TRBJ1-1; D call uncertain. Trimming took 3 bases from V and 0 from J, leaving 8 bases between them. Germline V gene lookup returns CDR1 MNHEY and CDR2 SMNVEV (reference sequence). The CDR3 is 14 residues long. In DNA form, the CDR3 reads TGTGCCAGCAGTTTCTCCACCATGAACACTGAAGCTTTCTTT. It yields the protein CASSFSTMNTEAFF.

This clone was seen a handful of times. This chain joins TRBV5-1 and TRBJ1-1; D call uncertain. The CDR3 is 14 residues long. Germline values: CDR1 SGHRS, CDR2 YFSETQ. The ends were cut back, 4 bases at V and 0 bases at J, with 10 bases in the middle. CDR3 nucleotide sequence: TGCGCCAGCAGCAACACAGTCATGAACACTGAAGCTTTCTTT. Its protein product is CASSNTVMNTEAFF.

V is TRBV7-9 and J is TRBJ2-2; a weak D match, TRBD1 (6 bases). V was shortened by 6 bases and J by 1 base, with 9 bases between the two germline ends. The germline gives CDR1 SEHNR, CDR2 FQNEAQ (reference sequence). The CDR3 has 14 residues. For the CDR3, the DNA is TGTGCCAGCAGAAGGACAGAGAACACCGGGGAGCTGTTTTTT. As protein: CASRRTENTGELFF.

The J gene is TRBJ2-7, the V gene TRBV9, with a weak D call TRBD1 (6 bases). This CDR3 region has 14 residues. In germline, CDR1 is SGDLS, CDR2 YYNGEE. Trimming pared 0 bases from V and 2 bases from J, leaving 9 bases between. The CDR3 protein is CASSVAGQTYEQYF. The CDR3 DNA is TGTGCCAGCAGCGTAGCGGGACAAACCTACGAGCAGTACTTC.

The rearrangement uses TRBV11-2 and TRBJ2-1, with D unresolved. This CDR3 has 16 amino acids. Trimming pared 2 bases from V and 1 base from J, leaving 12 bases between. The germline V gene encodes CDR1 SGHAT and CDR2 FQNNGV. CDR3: CASSLRYGGSYNEQFF. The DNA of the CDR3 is TGTGCCAGCAGCTTACGGTACGGCGGATCCTACAATGAGCAGTTCTTC.

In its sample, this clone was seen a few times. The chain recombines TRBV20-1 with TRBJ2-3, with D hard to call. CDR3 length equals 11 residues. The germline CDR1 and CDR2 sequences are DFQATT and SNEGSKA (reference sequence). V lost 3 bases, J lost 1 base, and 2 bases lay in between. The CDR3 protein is CSASGTDTQYF. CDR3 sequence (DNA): TGCAGTGCTAGCGGCACAGATACGCAGTATTTT.

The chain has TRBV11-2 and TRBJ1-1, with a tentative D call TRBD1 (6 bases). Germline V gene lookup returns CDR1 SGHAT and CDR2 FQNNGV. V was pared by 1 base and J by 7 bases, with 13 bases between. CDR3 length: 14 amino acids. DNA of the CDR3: TGTGCCAGCAGCTTAGCCCTGGGGGGGCTTGAAGCTTTCTTT. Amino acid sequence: CASSLALGGLEAFF.

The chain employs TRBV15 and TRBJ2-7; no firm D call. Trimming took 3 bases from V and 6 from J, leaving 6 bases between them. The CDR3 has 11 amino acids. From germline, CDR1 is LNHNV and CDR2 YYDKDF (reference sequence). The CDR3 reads CATSRVGEQYF. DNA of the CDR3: TGTGCCACCAGCAGGGTCGGCGAGCAGTACTTC.

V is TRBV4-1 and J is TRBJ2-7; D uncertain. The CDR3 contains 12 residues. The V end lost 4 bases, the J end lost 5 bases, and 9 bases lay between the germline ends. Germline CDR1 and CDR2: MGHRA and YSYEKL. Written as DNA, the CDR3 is TGCGCCAGCAGCCCTAAATCCCACGAGCAGTACTTC. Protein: CASSPKSHEQYF.

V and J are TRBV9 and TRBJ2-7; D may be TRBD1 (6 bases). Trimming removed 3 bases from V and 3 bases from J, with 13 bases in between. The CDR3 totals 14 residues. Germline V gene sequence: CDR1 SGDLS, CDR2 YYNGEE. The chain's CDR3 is CASSAGDGDYEQYF. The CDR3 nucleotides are TGTGCCAGCAGCGCAGGGGACGGGGACTACGAGCAGTACTTC.

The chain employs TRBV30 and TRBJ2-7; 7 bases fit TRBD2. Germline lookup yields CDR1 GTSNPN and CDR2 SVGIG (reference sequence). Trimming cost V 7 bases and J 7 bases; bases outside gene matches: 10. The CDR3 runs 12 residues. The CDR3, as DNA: TGTGCCTACCGCCGAGCCGGGGGGGAGCAGTACTTC. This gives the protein CAYRRAGGEQYF.

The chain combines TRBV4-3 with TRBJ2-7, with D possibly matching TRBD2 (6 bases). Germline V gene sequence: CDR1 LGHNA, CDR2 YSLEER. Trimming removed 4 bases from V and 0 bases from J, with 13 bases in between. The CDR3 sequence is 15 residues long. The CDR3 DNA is TGCGCCAGCAGCCCGGGAGCGCGTAGCTCCTACGAGCAGTACTTC. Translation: CASSPGARSSYEQYF.

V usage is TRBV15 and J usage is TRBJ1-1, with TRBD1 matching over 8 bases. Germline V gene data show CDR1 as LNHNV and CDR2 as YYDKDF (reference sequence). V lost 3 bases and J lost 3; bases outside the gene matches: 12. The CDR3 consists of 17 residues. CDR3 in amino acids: CATSRTNRGGVDTEAFF. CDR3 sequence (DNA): TGTGCCACCAGCAGGACTAACAGGGGGGGTGTGGACACTGAAGCTTTCTTT.

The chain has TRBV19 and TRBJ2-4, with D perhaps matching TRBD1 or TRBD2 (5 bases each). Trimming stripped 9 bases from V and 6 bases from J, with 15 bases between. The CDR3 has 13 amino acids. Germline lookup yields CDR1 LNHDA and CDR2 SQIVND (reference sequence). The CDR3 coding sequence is TGTGCCAGCACAAAACGAGGGGTAAACATTCAGTACTTC. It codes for CASTKRGVNIQYF.

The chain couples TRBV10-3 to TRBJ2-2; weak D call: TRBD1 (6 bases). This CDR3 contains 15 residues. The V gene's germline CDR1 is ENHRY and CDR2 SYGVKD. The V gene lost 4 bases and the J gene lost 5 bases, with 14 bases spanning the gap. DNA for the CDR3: TGTGCCATCAGTGGGGGGCCGCCGGGGACCGGGGAGCTGTTTTTT. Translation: CAISGGPPGTGELFF.

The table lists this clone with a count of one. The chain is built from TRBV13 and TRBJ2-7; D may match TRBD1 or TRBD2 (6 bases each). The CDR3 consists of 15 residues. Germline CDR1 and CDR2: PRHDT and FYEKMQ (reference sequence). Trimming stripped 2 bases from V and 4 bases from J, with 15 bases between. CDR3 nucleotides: TGTGCCAGCAGCTTAAGGGGGGACTCCCATTACGAGCAGTACTTC. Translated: CASSLRGDSHYEQYF.

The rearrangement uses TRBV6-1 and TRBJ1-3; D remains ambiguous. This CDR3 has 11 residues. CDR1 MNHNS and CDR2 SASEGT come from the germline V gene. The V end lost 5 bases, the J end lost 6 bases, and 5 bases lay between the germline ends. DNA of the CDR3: TGTGCCAGCAGTCAAGTAAACACCATATATTTT. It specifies CASSQVNTIYF.